The clone carrying this TCR beta chain occurred once. Its specificity is unknown. Within the sample, other DNA sequences also encode this same CDR3. Deep-level running was used for the assay. Per the original methods: ImmunoSEQ yielded junction-only sequences lacking quality scores, so filtering differed. Profiled with immunoSEQ multiplex PCR; TCRdb holds only in-frame clones, not every one. That table is the source of V, J and clone size, and D and trimming were worked out from the DNA. The data show under 2.5 million clones, about 90% seen once. This specimen comes from a study of shared clonotypes between healthy human individuals. Study results and caveats: Naive CD4 clonotypes were shared across a handful of donors at roughly 5.3%.

V lost 6 bases, J lost 5 bases, and 6 bases lay in between. CDR1 is DFQATT, CDR2 SNEGSKA, per germline (reference sequence). CDR3 length: 10 amino acids. Sequences were obtained from naive CD4+ T cells from PBMCs. As for subset: CD45RA+ positively selected. The receptor was isolated from a man younger than 35 in good health. Some clones in this sample may be carry-over from other donors' samples. The chain links TRBV20-1 to TRBJ2-3; no clear D. The CDR3 protein is CSASKDTQYF. In DNA form, the CDR3 reads TGCAGTGCGTCAAAAGATACGCAGTATTTT.